These 24 T cell receptor beta chains originate from one sample sequenced in a study of blood T cell repertoires in COVID-19. The table came from immunoSEQ multiplex PCR; TCRdb's copy has only in-frame clones and leaves some out. There are a few hundred thousand clones in the sample; around 87% occur only once, and 1% to 1.3% lies in the top ten. The source material was PBMCs or T cells enriched from blood (not recorded which). These receptors were taken from a man younger than 40 who had recovered from COVID-19.

This sequence joins TRBV18 and TRBJ1-1; 8 bases line up with TRBD1. The CDR3 totals 13 residues. Trimming at V came to 5 bases and at J to 3 bases, leaving 2 bases not matched to a gene. CDR1 KGHSH and CDR2 LQKENI come from the germline V gene. Here the CDR3 DNA reads TGTGCCAGCTCATCGACAGGGGACACTGAAGCTTTCTTT. It translates to CASSSTGDTEAFF.

This clone was detected only once. This chain connects TRBV12-5 to TRBJ2-3; 8 bases are a match to TRBD2. The CDR3 length is 15 residues. Germline assignment: CDR1 LGHNT and CDR2 FRNRAP. Trimming took 2 bases from V and 2 from J; bases not matched to a gene: 3. Here the CDR3 DNA reads TGTGCTAGTGGTTTGTTAGCGGGGCACACAGATACGCAGTATTTT. It translates to CASGLLAGHTDTQYF.

The V gene is TRBV5-4, the J gene TRBJ2-7; 10 nucleotides align to TRBD2. The germline V gene encodes CDR1 SGHNT and CDR2 YYREEE (reference sequence). The V and J ends lost 1 base and 4 bases, in that order; junction bases with no gene match: 5. The length of the CDR3 is 15 residues. The CDR3 DNA is TGTGCCAGCAGCTTGACTAGCGGGACCTTATACGAGCAGTACTTC. This gives the protein CASSLTSGTLYEQYF. Using reference TRBV5-4 and TRBJ2-7 for the parts outside the CDR3, the full variable domain is ETGVTQSPTHLIKTRGQQVTLRCSSQSGHNTVSWYQQALGQGPQFIFQYYREEENGRGNFPPRFSGLQFPNYSSELNVNALELDDSALYLCASSLTSGTLYEQYFGPGTRLTVT.

The chain combines TRBV7-2 with TRBJ2-2; possibly TRBD2 for D (5 bases). Trimming took 6 bases from V and 0 from J, leaving 14 bases between them. The CDR3 has 16 amino acids. Germline V gene data show CDR1 as SGHTA and CDR2 as FQGNSA. Written as DNA, the CDR3 is TGTGCCAGCAGTCGGGGAACCCGCGCGAACACCGGGGAGCTGTTTTTT. It is translated as CASSRGTRANTGELFF.

This chain joins TRBV28 and TRBJ2-1, with 8 nucleotides matching TRBD1. V shed 1 base and J 8 bases; nucleotides not matched to a gene: 10. There are 16 residues in the CDR3. CDR1 is MDHEN and CDR2 is SYDVKM in the germline V gene. The CDR3 loop is CASSLSRTGWEDEQFF. The CDR3 DNA reads TGTGCCAGCAGTTTATCGAGGACAGGGTGGGAAGATGAGCAGTTCTTC.

This sequence joins TRBV25-1 and TRBJ2-1, with D possibly TRBD2 on 5 matching bases. V shed 4 bases and J shed 0 bases, with 13 bases lying between them. The CDR3 runs to 16 residues. In germline, CDR1 is MGHDK, CDR2 SYGVNS. CDR3 sequence: CASSAPGLTSYNEQFF. The CDR3 DNA reads TGTGCCAGCAGTGCGCCTGGACTTACCTCCTACAATGAGCAGTTCTTC.

This clone was found once. Within the sample, other DNA sequences also encode this same CDR3. This rearrangement joins TRBV28 to TRBJ2-7, with D possibly matching TRBD2 (6 bases). Per the germline V gene, CDR1 is MDHEN and CDR2 is SYDVKM. CDR3 length: 13 amino acids. Trimming pared 5 bases from V and 3 bases from J, leaving 11 bases between. CDR3 nucleotide sequence: TGTGCCAGCAGTCTGCCGGGACTCTACGAGCAGTACTTC. Its translation is CASSLPGLYEQYF.

The chain joins TRBV1 to TRBJ2-7; the table names TRBD1, a call not compared with the DNA. TRBV1 is a pseudogene segment. The CDR3 runs 18 residues. In DNA, the CDR3 is TGCACCAGCAGCCAAGAAGCTGCCCTCCGGGACATTACCTACGAGCAGTACTTC. The encoded protein is CTSSQEAALRDITYEQYF.

The V and J genes are TRBV5-1 and TRBJ1-2; 10 positions match TRBD1. Germline V lookup: CDR1 SGHRS, CDR2 YFSETQ. This CDR3 is built from 13 residues. The J segment lost 7 bases and the V segment lost 5 bases, leaving 5 bases of the junction unmatched. This CDR3 is CASRVGTGVGYTF. CDR3 coding DNA: TGCGCCAGCAGAGTCGGGACAGGGGTTGGCTACACCTTC.

V gene TRBV4-1 combines with J gene TRBJ2-6, with D possibly TRBD2 on 5 matching bases. The CDR3 length is 16 residues. The germline gives CDR1 MGHRA, CDR2 YSYEKL. V was shortened by 8 bases and J by 3 bases, with 17 bases between the two germline ends. CDR3 bases: TGCGCCAGCTCCCGAGCCACGGGGAGTGGGGCCAACGTCCTGACTTTC. Its protein is CASSRATGSGANVLTF.

This clone occurred a few times. The chain has TRBV29-1 and TRBJ2-3; 15 nucleotides match TRBD2. The V gene end was trimmed by 7 bases and the J gene end by 7 bases; junction bases not matched to a gene: 21. Germline V gene sequence: CDR1 SQVTM, CDR2 ANQGSEA. This CDR3 has 19 residues. CDR3 DNA sequence: TGCAGCGCCCGGGCAGGGCCGGGACTAGCGGGAGGCTTTGTCTATACGCAGTATTTT. This translates into CSARAGPGLAGGFVYTQYF.

Turning to this clone: Other DNA sequences in this sample translate to the same CDR3. This chain links TRBV19 with TRBJ1-3; 8 positions agree with TRBD1. The CDR3 length is 14 residues. The V segment lost 4 bases and the J segment 1 base; nucleotides outside the gene matches: 0. CDR1 is LNHDA and CDR2 is SQIVND in the germline V gene (reference sequence). This chain's CDR3 is CASSRQGSGNTIYF. CDR3 coding DNA: TGTGCCAGTAGTAGACAGGGGTCTGGAAACACCATATATTTT.

The CDR3 spells CASTAGDSGWISYGYTF. CDR3 in DNA: TGTGCCAGTACCGCAGGGGATTCAGGGTGGATAAGTTATGGCTACACCTTC. This chain connects TRBV19 to TRBJ1-2, with TRBD1 as a possible D gene (6 bases). CDR1 LNHDA and CDR2 SQIVND come from the germline V gene (reference sequence). With 7 bases removed from V and 5 bases from J, the gap between germline ends came to 26 bases. CDR3 size: 17 residues.

This CDR3 is CASSLGSGVASHEQYF. CDR3 in DNA: TGCGCCAGCAGCTTGGGGTCCGGGGTGGCAAGCCACGAGCAGTACTTC. The chain is built from TRBV5-1 and TRBJ2-7, with TRBD2 as a possible D gene (5 bases). Trimming pared 0 bases from V and 5 bases from J, leaving 18 bases between. In germline, CDR1 is SGHRS, CDR2 YFSETQ. This CDR3 is built from 16 residues.

Only a few counts were recorded for this clone. The V gene is TRBV12-3 or TRBV12-4, the J gene TRBJ1-2; 9 nucleotides match TRBD1. The V gene end was trimmed by 5 bases and the J gene end by 8 bases; junction bases not matched to a gene: 3. The CDR3 covers 12 residues. The CDR3 loop is CASSTGGPGYTF. The CDR3 DNA sequence: TGTGCCAGCAGTACAGGGGGCCCAGGCTACACCTTC.

This chain uses TRBV9 with TRBJ2-7; D is possibly TRBD2 (6 bases). From germline, CDR1 is SGDLS and CDR2 YYNGEE. This CDR3 is 14 amino acids long. With 4 bases removed from V and 0 bases from J, the gap between germline ends came to 11 bases. The CDR3 bases are TGTGCCAGCAGCCCGGGACTCAGCTCCTACGAGCAGTACTTC. This gives the protein CASSPGLSSYEQYF.

The chain couples TRBV6-6 to TRBJ2-2; D gene ambiguous. The V gene lost 1 base and the J gene lost 9 bases, with 6 bases spanning the gap. The CDR3 extends over 12 amino acids. In germline, CDR1 is MNHNY, CDR2 SVGAGI (reference sequence). CDR3 coding DNA: TGTGCCAGCAGTTACTGGCGGTGGGAGCTGTTTTTT. The encoded protein is CASSYWRWELFF.

CDR3 DNA: TGTGCCAGTAGTGGCCCGACAGGGGACGCGACCTACGAGCAGTACTTC. It translates to CASSGPTGDATYEQYF. The gene calls are TRBV19 and TRBJ2-7, with 8 bases matching TRBD1. CDR3 length equals 16 residues. With V trimmed by 5 bases and J by 2 bases, 11 bases remained unmatched. CDR1 LNHDA and CDR2 SQIVND come from the germline V gene (reference sequence).

J is TRBJ1-1 and V is TRBV28; no clear D gene. The germline gives CDR1 MDHEN, CDR2 SYDVKM. The CDR3 has 13 amino acids. DNA of the CDR3: TGTGTCTCACAGAGGGCTCAGGACACTGAAGCTTTCTTT. This codes for CVSQRAQDTEAFF.

V gene TRBV3-1 (or the pseudogene TRBV3-2) combines with J gene TRBJ1-2; D remains unclear. Germline CDR1 reads LGHDT; CDR2 reads YNNKEL (reference sequence). This CDR3 contains 15 residues. The V and J ends lost 3 bases and 4 bases respectively, with 15 bases between them. In nucleotides, the CDR3 is TGTGCCAGCAGCCACTTCACAACAGTCACCTATGGCTACACCTTC. This codes for CASSHFTTVTYGYTF.

The V and J genes are TRBV29-1 and TRBJ2-1; 9 bases map to TRBD1. The CDR3 has 14 residues. Germline lookup yields CDR1 SQVTM and CDR2 ANQGSEA. After removal of 8 bases from V and 1 base from J, the junction contained 6 bases not matched to a gene. In DNA form, the CDR3 reads TGCAGCATCCCCGGGACAGGGTCCTACAATGAGCAGTTCTTC. Amino acid sequence: CSIPGTGSYNEQFF.

J is TRBJ2-1 and V is TRBV19; a weak D match, TRBD2 (5 bases). V was clipped by 10 bases and J by 7 bases, with 17 bases between them. The germline V gene encodes CDR1 LNHDA and CDR2 SQIVND (reference sequence). This CDR3 contains 13 residues. DNA for the CDR3: TGTGCCAATGGAGGAGACTGCGAGAATGAGCAGTTCTTC. This translates into CANGGDCENEQFF. The variable domain in full, completed from reference TRBV19 and TRBJ2-1, reads DGGITQSPKYLFRKEGQNVTLSCEQNLNHDAMYWYRQDPGQGLRLIYYSQIVNDFQKGDIAEGYSVSREKKESFPLTVTSAQKNPTAFYLCANGGDCENEQFFGPGTRLTVL.

The J gene is TRBJ2-7, the V gene TRBV28; 8 bases agree with TRBD2. V was clipped by 3 bases and J by 5 bases; unmatched bases: 9. Germline assignment: CDR1 MDHEN and CDR2 SYDVKM. The length of the CDR3 is 15 residues. The CDR3 region has the DNA TGTGCCAGCAGTTTGTGGGCCGCGGGAGGCCACGAGCAGTACTTC. Translated, it gives CASSLWAAGGHEQYF.

The chain is built from TRBV25-1 and TRBJ2-1; the D gene is possibly TRBD1 (7 bases). Trimming pared 2 bases from V and 4 bases from J, leaving 9 bases between. The CDR3 is 14 amino acids. Germline CDR1 and CDR2: MGHDK and SYGVNS. The DNA of the CDR3 is TGTGCCAGCAGTGAACAGGGGGGATACAATGAGCAGTTCTTC. This sequence encodes CASSEQGGYNEQFF.